Included here is one TCR beta chain sequence, with context. No antigen is known for it. The record has no base qualities; no much larger clone is one base away. Library construction relied on the immunoSEQ multiplex PCR assay. On the authors' methods: A statistical classification framework was developed to diagnose cytomegalovirus status using the catalog of TCR beta chain sequences. TCRdb mirrors the immuneACCESS table, restricted to in-frame sequences. Some clones are absent from its copies; in checked studies, under half trace to an unresolved V gene, and the reason for the others is unknown. From that table come the V and J calls and clone size; the DNA was used to work out D and trimming. The sample table holds 180,000 or so clones, of which around nine tenths were seen once. Roughly 2.5% of the sample goes to the ten largest clones. This entry belongs to a study of cytomegalovirus exposure and HLA in healthy donors (dated by TCRdb to the late 2010s). Study-level background: The roughly 700 repertoires of the first cohort and the 120 validation repertoires were produced on the same platform, according to a later analysis. The study aimed to test whether cataloging public T cell receptors could reveal signatures of past pathogen exposure. Along with the 666-subject first cohort, a separate validation cohort of around 110 different subjects was used. To predict cytomegalovirus infection status, the study brought together high-throughput TCR immunosequencing, statistical association of individual TCRs with disease status, and machine learning. Findings and caveats that apply to the study as a whole: Subsequent analysis determined that TCRs grouped into clusters in the first cohort also showed a tendency toward co-occurrence across the roughly 130 validation repertoires, and approximately 93% of cluster scores exceeded 0. It was suggested by the authors that the approach could potentially be generalized to other disease states and immunological phenotypes. In vitro tests confirmed that three of the cytomegalovirus-associated TCR beta chains recognize cytomegalovirus antigens. The study gave a list of about 160 TCR beta chains associated with cytomegalovirus. A later analysis had no HLA typing for the validation cohort, so co-occurrence there was scored across all 110 or so repertoires. The classifier was reported to diagnose cytomegalovirus status with high specificity and sensitivity in both the original cohort and the validation cohort. Most TCR sequences were observed very rarely across donors, whereas some public TCRs were present in many individuals.

The donors were included in the validation cohort of approximately 120 subjects, a group kept apart from the roughly 670-subject first cohort. Counted from cysteine to phenylalanine, this CDR3 has 12 amino acids. Only the CDR3 region is kept as DNA, spanning 36 bases read in frame from base 1. CDR1 and CDR2 (SGHTA, FQGNSA) derive from the germline V gene. Cut back by 4 bases and 7 bases, the V and J ends lie 7 bases apart. The rearrangement joined TRBV7-2 to TRBJ2-2; there is no confident call for the D gene. Sequenced: PBMCs. This TCR derives from a man aged 18 to 30 in good health and CMV-seropositive. The CDR3 region: CASSWLFGELFF. The DNA is TGTGCCAGCAGCTGGCTTTTCGGGGAGCTGTTTTTT.